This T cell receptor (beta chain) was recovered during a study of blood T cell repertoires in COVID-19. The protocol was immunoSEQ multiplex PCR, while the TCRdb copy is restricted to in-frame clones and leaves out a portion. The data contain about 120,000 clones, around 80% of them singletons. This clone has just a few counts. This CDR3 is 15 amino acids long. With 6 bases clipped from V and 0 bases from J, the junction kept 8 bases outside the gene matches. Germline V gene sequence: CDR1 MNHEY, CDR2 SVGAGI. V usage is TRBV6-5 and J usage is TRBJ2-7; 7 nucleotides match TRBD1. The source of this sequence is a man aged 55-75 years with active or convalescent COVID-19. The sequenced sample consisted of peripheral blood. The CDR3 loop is CASRPGQVSSYEQYF. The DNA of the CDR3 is TGTGCCAGCAGGCCCGGACAGGTTAGCTCCTACGAGCAGTACTTC.